This T cell receptor beta chain appears in the sequencing data of a study of shared clonotypes between healthy human individuals. Study-level points and caveats: Tissues were not sampled, only blood, and their repertoires likely differ.

To note about this clone: Its target is unknown.

Profiling relied on immunoSEQ multiplex PCR, and the TCRdb table lists in-frame clones only, not all of them. This table has over 1.4 million clones, more than 95% appearing once. The length of the CDR3 is 15 residues. The germline V gene encodes CDR1 SGHRS and CDR2 YFSETQ. V lost 3 bases, J lost 4 bases, and 9 bases stayed unmatched. This chain links TRBV5-1 with TRBJ1-1; 7 nucleotides line up with TRBD1. The sequencing sample was made of naive CD4+ T cells sorted from blood. Sample subset: CD45RA+ positively selected. The sequence came from a man aged 25 to 40 in good health. CDR3 nucleotide sequence: TGCGCCAGCAGCTCGGGGACAGCGAGGGCCACTGAAGCTTTCTTT. This codes for CASSSGTARATEAFF.